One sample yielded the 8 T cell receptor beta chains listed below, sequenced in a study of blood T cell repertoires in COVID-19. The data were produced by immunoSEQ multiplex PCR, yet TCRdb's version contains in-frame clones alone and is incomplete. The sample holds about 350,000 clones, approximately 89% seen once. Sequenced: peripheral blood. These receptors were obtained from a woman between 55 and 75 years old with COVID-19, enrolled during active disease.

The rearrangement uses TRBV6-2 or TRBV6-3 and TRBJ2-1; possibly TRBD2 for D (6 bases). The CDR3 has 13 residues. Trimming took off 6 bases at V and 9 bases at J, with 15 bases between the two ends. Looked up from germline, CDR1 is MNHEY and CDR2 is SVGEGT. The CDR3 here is CASSFTSSGEQFF. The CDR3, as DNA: TGTGCCAGCAGCTTTACTAGCTCCGGTGAGCAGTTCTTC.

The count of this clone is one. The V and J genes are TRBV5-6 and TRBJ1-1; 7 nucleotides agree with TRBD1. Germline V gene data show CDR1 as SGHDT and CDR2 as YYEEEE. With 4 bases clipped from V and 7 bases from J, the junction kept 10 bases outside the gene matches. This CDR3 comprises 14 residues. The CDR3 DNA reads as TGTGCCAGCAGCGTCGACAGGGTTTTTAGTGAAGCTTTCTTT. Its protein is CASSVDRVFSEAFF.

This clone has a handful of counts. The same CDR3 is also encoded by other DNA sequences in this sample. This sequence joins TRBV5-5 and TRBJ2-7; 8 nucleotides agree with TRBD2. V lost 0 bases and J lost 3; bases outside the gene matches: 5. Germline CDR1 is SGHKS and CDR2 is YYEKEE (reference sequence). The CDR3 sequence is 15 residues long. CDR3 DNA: TGTGCCAGCAGCTTGGGGCTCGGGGGGGTCTACGAGCAGTACTTC. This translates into CASSLGLGGVYEQYF.

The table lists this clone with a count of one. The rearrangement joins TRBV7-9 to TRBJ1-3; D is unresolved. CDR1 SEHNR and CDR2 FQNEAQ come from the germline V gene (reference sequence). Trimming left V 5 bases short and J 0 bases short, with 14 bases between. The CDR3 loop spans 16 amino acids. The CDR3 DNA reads TGTGCCAGCAGCCATCTCGCGGGCGACTCTGGAAACACCATATATTTT. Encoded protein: CASSHLAGDSGNTIYF.

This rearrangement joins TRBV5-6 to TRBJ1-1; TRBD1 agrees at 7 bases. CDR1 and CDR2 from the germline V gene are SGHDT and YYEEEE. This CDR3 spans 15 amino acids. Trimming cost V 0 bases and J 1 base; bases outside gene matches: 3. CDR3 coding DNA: TGTGCCAGCAGCTTGGACGGGACAGCGAACACTGAAGCTTTCTTT. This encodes CASSLDGTANTEAFF.

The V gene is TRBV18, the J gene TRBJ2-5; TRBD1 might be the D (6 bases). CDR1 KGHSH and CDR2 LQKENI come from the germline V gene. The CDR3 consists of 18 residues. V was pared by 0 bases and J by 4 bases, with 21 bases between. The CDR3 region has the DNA TGTGCCAGCTCACCACCAACAGGGTCTAATTTGAGGCGAGAGACCCAGTACTTC. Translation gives CASSPPTGSNLRRETQYF.

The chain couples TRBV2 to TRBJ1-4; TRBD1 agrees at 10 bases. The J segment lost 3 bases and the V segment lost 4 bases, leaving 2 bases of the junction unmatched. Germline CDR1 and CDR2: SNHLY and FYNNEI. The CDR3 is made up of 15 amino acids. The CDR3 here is CASSGGQGANEKLFF. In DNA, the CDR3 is TGTGCCAGCAGTGGAGGACAGGGGGCTAATGAAAAACTGTTTTTT. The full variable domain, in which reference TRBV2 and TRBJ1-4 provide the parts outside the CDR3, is EPEVTQTPSHQVTQMGQEVILRCVPISNHLYFYWYRQILGQKVEFLVSFYNNEISEKSEIFDDQFSVERPDGSNFTLKIRSTKLEDSAMYFCASSGGQGANEKLFFGSGTQLSVL.

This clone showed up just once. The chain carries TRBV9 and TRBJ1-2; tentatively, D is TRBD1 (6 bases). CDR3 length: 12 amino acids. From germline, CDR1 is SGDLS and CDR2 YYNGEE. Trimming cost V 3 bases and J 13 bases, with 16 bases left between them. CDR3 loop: CASSAGGRQTTF. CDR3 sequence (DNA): TGTGCCAGCAGCGCGGGGGGGCGACAGACCACCTTC.